What follows describes a single TCR beta chain. This sample stems from a study of radiation and T cells in renal cell carcinoma. Time point described: blood 4 weeks post-SBRT, at nephrectomy. As to treatment: 15 Gy SBRT to primary tumor, nephrectomy 4 weeks later. TCRdb's table, derived via immunoSEQ multiplex PCR, lists solely in-frame clones and lacks some. The data contain approximately 86,000 clones, approximately 86% of them singletons. From germline, CDR1 is SGHKS and CDR2 YYEKEE (reference sequence). The CDR3 is 13 residues long. Trimming took off 4 bases at V and 6 bases at J, with 11 bases between the two ends.

The sequence derives from a man aged 45 to 65 with renal cell carcinoma. Sequenced material: blood, taken from a patient whose treatment included radiotherapy and nephrectomy. This rearrangement joins TRBV5-5 to TRBJ1-5, with a possible D match to TRBD1 (6 bases). Written as DNA, the CDR3 is TGTGCCAGCAGCCTACAGGGCCCTCAGCCCCAGCATTTT. It yields the protein CASSLQGPQPQHF.